These 28 T cell receptor beta chains share one sample of origin, sequenced in a study of blood T cell repertoires in COVID-19. Some clones are missing from TCRdb's copy, which holds only in-frame ones; the method was immunoSEQ multiplex PCR. The table has about 210,000 clones, 80% to 85% seen once. Sample: peripheral blood. The receptors were sampled from an elderly woman with COVID-19, enrolled during active disease.

The chain carries TRBV29-1 and TRBJ1-2, with D possibly TRBD1 on 5 matching bases. The CDR3 covers 13 residues. With 5 bases removed from V and 2 bases from J, the gap between germline ends came to 12 bases. From germline, CDR1 is SQVTM and CDR2 ANQGSEA. DNA for the CDR3: TGCAGCGTTCCCGGGACTGGAAACTATGGCTACACCTTC. Protein product: CSVPGTGNYGYTF.

The J gene is TRBJ2-7, the V gene TRBV28; 10 bases map to TRBD2. The CDR3 has 15 residues. Germline V gives CDR1 MDHEN, CDR2 SYDVKM. Unmatched junction bases numbered 9, after V lost 5 bases and J lost 5 bases. In DNA, the CDR3 is TGTGCCAGCAGTCCCCCGGGACTAGCGTTGGACGAGCAGTACGTC. Translating gives CASSPPGLALDEQYV.

In DNA, the CDR3 is TGTGCCAGCTCACAGGGACTTAACACAGATACGCAGTATTTT. This codes for CASSQGLNTDTQYF. The chain carries TRBV18 and TRBJ2-3, with a possible D match to TRBD2 (6 bases). The CDR3 sequence is 14 residues long. Germline CDR1 KGHSH, CDR2 LQKENI. V was trimmed by 4 bases and J by 2 bases, leaving 10 bases between them.

The chain links TRBV6-5 to TRBJ1-1; a weak D match, TRBD1 (6 bases). V shed 5 bases and J shed 1 base, with 14 bases lying between them. Germline lookup yields CDR1 MNHEY and CDR2 SVGAGI. The CDR3 is made up of 15 amino acids. CDR3 nucleotides: TGTGCCAGCAGTAACGACAGGAGGACGAACACTGAAGCTTTCTTT. Translation gives CASSNDRRTNTEAFF.

Concerning this clone: An end of the junction does not agree with germline; a read error may underlie this. The chain is built from TRBV29-1 and TRBJ2-5, with TRBD1 identical over 7 bases. The CDR3 loop spans 11 amino acids. Per the germline V gene, CDR1 is SQVTM and CDR2 is ANQGSEA. DNA for the CDR3: TGCAGCGTTCTCGACAGGGAGAGCCAGTACTTC. This gives the protein CSVLDRESQYF.

This chain joins TRBV30 and TRBJ2-5; 8 positions match TRBD2. The ends lost 0 bases at V and 5 bases at J; junction bases unmatched: 8. Germline values: CDR1 GTSNPN, CDR2 SVGIG (reference sequence). CDR3 length: 15 residues. The CDR3 DNA reads as TGTGCCTGGAGTGTAGGGGCGGGGGGAGTGGAGACCCAGTACTTC. Amino acid sequence: CAWSVGAGGVETQYF.

The chain recombines TRBV18 with TRBJ1-2, with D possibly TRBD1 on 5 matching bases. V was trimmed by 3 bases and J by 8 bases, leaving 10 bases between them. The CDR3 is 12 amino acids. Per the germline V gene, CDR1 is KGHSH and CDR2 is LQKENI. The CDR3 spells CASSPGGFGYTF. CDR3 bases: TGTGCCAGCTCACCCGGGGGTTTCGGCTACACCTTC.

The gene calls are TRBV19 and TRBJ1-3, with 7 nucleotides matching TRBD1. The CDR3 has 16 amino acids. CDR1 is LNHDA, CDR2 SQIVND, per germline (reference sequence). V trimming: 5 bases; J trimming: 1 base; junction bases outside the gene matches: 8. The CDR3 spells CASSFSSGQSGNTIYF. The CDR3 bases are TGTGCCAGTAGTTTCTCCTCGGGACAGTCTGGAAACACCATATATTTT. The full variable domain, completed using reference TRBV19 and TRBJ1-3, is DGGITQSPKYLFRKEGQNVTLSCEQNLNHDAMYWYRQDPGQGLRLIYYSQIVNDFQKGDIAEGYSVSREKKESFPLTVTSAQKNPTAFYLCASSFSSGQSGNTIYFGEGSWLTVV.

This clone turned up a few times. The chain links TRBV18 to TRBJ1-4, with TRBD1 matching 9 bases. Germline lookup yields CDR1 KGHSH and CDR2 LQKENI. This CDR3 region has 16 residues. The V gene end was trimmed by 4 bases and the J gene end by 2 bases; junction bases not matched to a gene: 5. As DNA, the CDR3 is TGTGCCAGCTCACAGGACAGGGGTTCGACTAATGAAAAACTGTTTTTT. Its translation: CASSQDRGSTNEKLFF.

The chain uses TRBV3-1 (or the pseudogene TRBV3-2) and TRBJ2-1; the match to TRBD2 covers 8 bases. CDR1 is LGHDT, CDR2 YNNKEL, per germline (reference sequence). The CDR3 sequence is 15 residues long. Trimming took 4 bases from V and 10 from J; bases not matched to a gene: 12. The CDR3 nucleotides read TGTGCCAGCAGCCCCCCTTCGGGGGGGGGCCAGGAGCAGTTCTTC. This sequence encodes CASSPPSGGGQEQFF.

The gene calls are TRBV25-1 and TRBJ1-1; TRBD1 is a possible D gene (6 bases). The CDR3 loop spans 14 amino acids. CDR1 and CDR2 (germline): MGHDK, SYGVNS. Trimming stripped 3 bases from V and 11 bases from J, with 19 bases between. CDR3 DNA: TGTGCCAGCAGTGATGAACAGGGCCCCTTGGTGGCTTTCTTT. It codes for CASSDEQGPLVAFF.

This clone was counted a single time. The gene calls are TRBV28 and TRBJ2-1, with 9 bases aligning to TRBD2. The CDR3 extends over 15 amino acids. Germline V gene lookup returns CDR1 MDHEN and CDR2 SYDVKM. With 6 bases clipped from V and 0 bases from J, the junction kept 3 bases outside the gene matches. For the CDR3, the DNA is TGTGCCAGCAGGCTAGCGGGGCTCTCCTACAATGAGCAGTTCTTC. This codes for CASRLAGLSYNEQFF.

This clone was recorded only once. The rearrangement uses TRBV7-2 and TRBJ2-1; TRBD1 is a possible D gene (6 bases). Germline V gives CDR1 SGHTA, CDR2 FQGNSA. Trimming shortened V by 1 base and J by 7 bases, and 11 bases separated the two germline ends. This CDR3 contains 14 residues. CDR3 protein: CASSLETGKNEQFF. CDR3 DNA sequence: TGTGCCAGCAGCTTAGAAACAGGGAAGAATGAGCAGTTCTTC.

The CDR3 loop reads CASSSWQGGTGELFF. The DNA of the CDR3 is TGTGCCAGCAGTTCCTGGCAGGGGGGCACCGGGGAGCTGTTTTTT. The rearrangement joins TRBV27 to TRBJ2-2, with D maybe TRBD1 (7 bases). V was trimmed by 4 bases and J by 4 bases, leaving 13 bases between them. Germline loops: CDR1 MNHEY, CDR2 SMNVEV (reference sequence). This CDR3 is built from 15 residues.

This clone has a handful of counts. The chain combines TRBV6-5 with TRBJ2-3, with 8 bases lining up with TRBD2. The CDR3 contains 14 residues. Trimming cost V 11 bases and J 2 bases; bases outside gene matches: 9. In germline, CDR1 is MNHEY, CDR2 SVGAGI. CDR3 coding DNA: TGTGCCGTAAAGCGGGGGACCTTCACAGATACGCAGTATTTT. Amino acids: CAVKRGTFTDTQYF.

This clone has only one observation. The gene calls are TRBV15 and TRBJ1-6; weak D call: TRBD1 (6 bases). With 0 bases removed from V and 9 bases from J, the gap between germline ends came to 15 bases. Germline lookup yields CDR1 LNHNV and CDR2 YYDKDF (reference sequence). This CDR3 comprises 16 residues. CDR3 in DNA: TGTGCCACCAGCAGAGATGGAAGGGGGTCCGGTTCACCCCTCCACTTT. Translation gives CATSRDGRGSGSPLHF.

The rearrangement links TRBV3-1 (or the pseudogene TRBV3-2) to TRBJ2-6; 10 positions agree with TRBD1. There are 18 residues in the CDR3. The germline gives CDR1 LGHDT, CDR2 YNNKEL (reference sequence). The V gene end was trimmed by 6 bases and the J gene end by 1 base; junction bases not matched to a gene: 9. This CDR3 is CASRLAGTGASGANVLTF. CDR3 coding DNA: TGTGCCAGCAGACTTGCGGGGACAGGGGCGTCTGGGGCCAACGTCCTGACTTTC.

This chain joins TRBV28 and TRBJ2-7; 7 positions match TRBD2. Per germline, CDR1 MDHEN and CDR2 SYDVKM. This CDR3 is 14 amino acids long. V lost 6 bases to trimming and J lost 7 bases; unmatched junction nucleotides: 12. The CDR3, as DNA: TGTGCCAGCAGCCTGCGCGGGGGTAGTTGGGAGCAGTACTTC. Translated, it gives CASSLRGGSWEQYF.

This clone was found a few times. This chain uses TRBV23-1 with TRBJ2-7, with D perhaps matching TRBD1 (6 bases). TRBV23-1 falls under the ORF class, with uncertain function. V dropped 6 bases and J dropped 0 bases, with 15 bases sitting between them. The CDR3 runs to 15 residues. The CDR3 loop is CASSRTGPLSYEQYF. CDR3 coding DNA: TGCGCCAGCAGCCGAACAGGGCCCCTCTCCTACGAGCAGTACTTC.

The V gene is TRBV5-4, the J gene TRBJ1-1, with D perhaps matching TRBD1 (6 bases). This CDR3 comprises 14 residues. V was shortened by 5 bases and J by 1 base, with 12 bases between the two germline ends. Germline V lookup: CDR1 SGHNT, CDR2 YYREEE (reference sequence). The CDR3 sequence: CASRSQGPNTEAFF. The CDR3 DNA follows: TGTGCCAGCAGATCACAGGGCCCGAACACTGAAGCTTTCTTT.

The CDR3 DNA sequence: TGTGCCAGCAGAACAAGGACTAGCGGCCCCTTGGATACGCAGTATTTT. This gives the protein CASRTRTSGPLDTQYF. The rearrangement uses TRBV6-6 and TRBJ2-3; 10 nucleotides match TRBD2. In germline, CDR1 is MNHNY, CDR2 SVGAGI (reference sequence). There are 16 residues in the CDR3. V lost 6 bases, J lost 6 bases, and 12 bases stayed unmatched.

About this clone: This sample includes further DNA sequences coding for the same CDR3. J is TRBJ2-2 and V is TRBV5-1, with a possible D match to TRBD1 (6 bases). V lost 0 bases and J lost 3, with 9 bases in between. Germline V CDR1 and CDR2: SGHRS, YFSETQ. CDR3 length: 15 residues. CDR3 in amino acids: CASSLGGGDTGELFF. CDR3 DNA: TGCGCCAGCAGCTTGGGAGGGGGTGACACCGGGGAGCTGTTTTTT.

CDR3 DNA: TGTGCCAGCAGCTTAAGGGGGCGAGACACTGAAGCTTTCTTT. Translated: CASSLRGRDTEAFF. The V and J genes are TRBV11-2 and TRBJ1-1; 7 bases align to TRBD1. CDR3 length: 14 amino acids. Trimming took 2 bases from V and 3 from J; bases not matched to a gene: 3. The germline V gene has CDR1 SGHAT and CDR2 FQNNGV.

A single count supports this clone. The rearrangement uses TRBV6-5 and TRBJ2-1; tentatively, D is TRBD1 (6 bases). Trimming pared 6 bases from V and 9 bases from J, leaving 12 bases between. This CDR3 is built from 12 residues. Germline V lookup: CDR1 MNHEY, CDR2 SVGAGI. The CDR3 protein is CASRSIGGEQFF. The CDR3 DNA is TGTGCCAGCAGATCCATAGGGGGTGAGCAGTTCTTC.

This chain links TRBV10-3 with TRBJ2-6; 8 nucleotides align to TRBD1. The CDR3 length is 16 residues. V shed 8 bases and J 4 bases; nucleotides not matched to a gene: 10. Germline V gene data show CDR1 as ENHRY and CDR2 as SYGVKD. The CDR3 reads CAIGKTGVAGANVLTF. The CDR3 bases are TGTGCCATCGGGAAGACAGGGGTCGCCGGGGCCAACGTCCTGACTTTC.

V gene TRBV4-3 combines with J gene TRBJ2-7; D is unresolved. Germline V gene data show CDR1 as LGHNA and CDR2 as YSLEER. Trimming shortened V by 0 bases and J by 3 bases, and 15 bases separated the two germline ends. CDR3 length equals 16 residues. The CDR3 DNA is TGCGCCAGCAGCCAAGAAGTAAGAGGAGAAGGCTACGAGCAGTACTTC. It specifies CASSQEVRGEGYEQYF.

Regarding this clone: The sample holds other DNA sequences that translate to the same CDR3. Here the CDR3 reads CASSVGQGGYEQYF. The CDR3 coding sequence is TGCGCCAGCAGCGTGGGACAGGGGGGGTACGAGCAGTACTTC. The rearrangement uses TRBV5-1 and TRBJ2-7; 11 nucleotides match TRBD1. The CDR3 runs 14 residues. Germline V gene lookup returns CDR1 SGHRS and CDR2 YFSETQ. V was clipped by 4 bases and J by 4 bases; unmatched bases: 4.

About this clone itself: The conserved phenylalanine or tryptophan normally closing the CDR3 is absent here, so this likely arose from a read error. Because the CDR3's place on the DNA is in doubt, the DNA is left out and the CDR3 is given as listed by TCRdb. The rearrangement uses TRBV5-8 and TRBJ2-4; TRBD1 is the table's D call and was not checked against the DNA. The length of the CDR3 is 14 amino acids, counting both ends. Per the germline V gene, CDR1 is SGHTS and CDR2 is YDEGEE. The CDR3 reads CASTNLVGQGRGLE.